These T cell receptor beta chains were read from a single sample in a study of T cells in Graves' hyperthyroidism and ophthalmopathy. TCRdb processed the multiplex PCR reads anew with MiXCR; each CDR3 protein has one entry. The table has about 610,000 distinct CDR3 sequences, approximately 14% seen once; the top ten hold 4% to 5.5%. Sequenced: blood. The source is a woman between 35 and 50 years old with Graves' ophthalmopathy. The CDR3 runs from the conserved cysteine through the conserved F or W. The D gene is left open where the match is weak. Size values are once, few and many counts, or a class for expanded clones, and some rows have none.

d_call: NA; clone_size: many; j_call: TRBJ2-5; v_call: TRBV4-1; cdr3_nt: TGCGCCAGCAGCCAAATTCAAGATGGGACCCAGTACTTC; cdr3_aa: CASSQIQDGTQYF
d_call: NA; clone_size: many; j_call: TRBJ2-2; v_call: TRBV28; cdr3_nt: TGTGCCAGCGGCGGGCCGAACACCGGGGAGCTGTTTTTT; cdr3_aa: CASGGPNTGELFF
d_call: TRBD1; clone_size: many; j_call: TRBJ2-7; v_call: TRBV5-4; cdr3_nt: TGTGCCAGCAGACCGCCGGGACAGCGCTACGAGCAGTACTTC; cdr3_aa: CASRPPGQRYEQYF
d_call: NA; clone_size: few; j_call: TRBJ1-1; v_call: TRBV20-1; cdr3_nt: TGCAGTGCTAGAGACGGAGAACTTCCACCCCTAGCTTTCTTT; cdr3_aa: CSARDGELPPLAFF
d_call: TRBD2; clone_size: NA; j_call: TRBJ2-7; v_call: TRBV27; cdr3_nt: TGTGCCAGCAGATCCACGCGGGAGCGCGAGCAGTACTTC; cdr3_aa: CASRSTREREQYF
d_call: NA; clone_size: NA; j_call: TRBJ1-1; v_call: TRBV7-3; cdr3_nt: TGTGCCAGCAGCGCCCAGTCCGGGGGGTACACTGAAGCTTTCTTT; cdr3_aa: CASSAQSGGYTEAFF
d_call: NA; clone_size: NA; j_call: TRBJ1-5; v_call: TRBV6-2/TRBV6-3; cdr3_nt: TGTGCCAGCAGTTACGGGGGGGCAATTCAGCCCCAGCATTTT; cdr3_aa: CASSYGGAIQPQHF
d_call: TRBD2; clone_size: many; j_call: TRBJ2-7; v_call: TRBV12-3/TRBV12-4; cdr3_nt: TGTGCCAGCAGCACCCTAGCGGAAAGGACCTACGAGCAGTACTTC; cdr3_aa: CASSTLAERTYEQYF
d_call: TRBD2; clone_size: many; j_call: TRBJ2-5; v_call: TRBV7-9; cdr3_nt: TGTGCCAGCAGCTTTGGCGGGAGCGGCGAGACCCAGTACTTC; cdr3_aa: CASSFGGSGETQYF
d_call: TRBD1; clone_size: NA; j_call: TRBJ2-6; v_call: TRBV6-2/TRBV6-3; cdr3_nt: TGTGCCAGCAGAAACACCGGACAGGGCGGACTTGGGGCCAACGTCCTGACTTTC; cdr3_aa: CASRNTGQGGLGANVLTF
d_call: NA; clone_size: many; j_call: TRBJ2-7; v_call: TRBV4-1; cdr3_nt: TGCGCCAGCAGCCAGGTTGGACAGAGCTACTACGAGCAGTACTTC; cdr3_aa: CASSQVGQSYYEQYF
d_call: NA; clone_size: many; j_call: TRBJ1-2; v_call: TRBV10-3; cdr3_nt: TGTGCCATCAGTGGTCTAGGGACATACGGCTATGGCTACACCTTC; cdr3_aa: CAISGLGTYGYGYTF
d_call: NA; clone_size: many; j_call: TRBJ2-2; v_call: TRBV6-2/TRBV6-3; cdr3_nt: TGTGCCAGCAGTTACGGAACGTCCGGGGAGCTGTTTTTT; cdr3_aa: CASSYGTSGELFF
d_call: NA; clone_size: many; j_call: TRBJ1-2; v_call: TRBV7-9; cdr3_nt: TGTGCCAGCAGCTTGATGAACAGGGATGGCTACACCTTC; cdr3_aa: CASSLMNRDGYTF
d_call: TRBD1; clone_size: once; j_call: TRBJ1-1; v_call: TRBV2; cdr3_nt: TGTGCCAGCAGGTTTACCGGGACAGGGGACACTGAAGCTTTCTTT; cdr3_aa: CASRFTGTGDTEAFF
d_call: TRBD1; clone_size: many; j_call: TRBJ2-2; v_call: TRBV7-3; cdr3_nt: TGTGCCAGCAGCAACAGGGGGTCGAACACCGGGGAGCTGTTTTTT; cdr3_aa: CASSNRGSNTGELFF
d_call: NA; clone_size: many; j_call: TRBJ2-7; v_call: TRBV28; cdr3_nt: TGTGCCAGCAACTACCGACAGGCTGCTTGGGACGAGCAGTACTTC; cdr3_aa: CASNYRQAAWDEQYF
d_call: NA; clone_size: many; j_call: TRBJ2-7; v_call: TRBV29-1; cdr3_nt: TGCAGCGTAGTAAGGACGGAGAGCTCCTACGAGCAGTACTTC; cdr3_aa: CSVVRTESSYEQYF
d_call: NA; clone_size: many; j_call: TRBJ2-7; v_call: TRBV20-1; cdr3_nt: TGCAGTGCTCATTCCTTGGACTTCTACGAGCAGTACTTC; cdr3_aa: CSAHSLDFYEQYF
d_call: TRBD1; clone_size: many; j_call: TRBJ1-1; v_call: TRBV12-3/TRBV12-4; cdr3_nt: TGTGCCAGCACCGGAGGACAGGCGAACACTGAAGCTTTCTTT; cdr3_aa: CASTGGQANTEAFF
d_call: TRBD2; clone_size: many; j_call: TRBJ2-7; v_call: TRBV6-2/TRBV6-3; cdr3_nt: TGTGCCAGCAGATTGGGACTAGCGAGTGACGAGCAGTACTTC; cdr3_aa: CASRLGLASDEQYF
d_call: NA; clone_size: few; j_call: TRBJ2-7; v_call: TRBV18; cdr3_nt: TGTGCCAGCTCACTCATCGCGCCTCAGGGCCCCGCGGGCGAGCAGTACTTC; cdr3_aa: CASSLIAPQGPAGEQYF
d_call: TRBD1; clone_size: few; j_call: TRBJ2-7; v_call: TRBV19; cdr3_nt: TGTGCCAGTAGTATTCGCGGACAGGGGAGCTCCTACGAGCAGTACTTC; cdr3_aa: CASSIRGQGSSYEQYF
d_call: TRBD2; clone_size: many; j_call: TRBJ2-1; v_call: TRBV20-1; cdr3_nt: TGCAGTGCTACTAGAAGTTGGGGGACTAGCGGGATAGACCATGAGCAGTTCTTC; cdr3_aa: CSATRSWGTSGIDHEQFF
d_call: NA; clone_size: NA; j_call: TRBJ2-2; v_call: TRBV7-2; cdr3_nt: TGTGCCAGCAGCTTAGAAGTCACTACCGGGGAGCTGTTTTTT; cdr3_aa: CASSLEVTTGELFF
d_call: NA; clone_size: many; j_call: TRBJ1-1; v_call: TRBV7-8; cdr3_nt: TGTGCCAGCAGCTTAGCGCTGTACACTGAAGCTTTCTTT; cdr3_aa: CASSLALYTEAFF
d_call: TRBD2; clone_size: many; j_call: TRBJ2-7; v_call: TRBV12-3/TRBV12-4; cdr3_nt: TGTGCCAGCAGCCGACGGGAGGGCGGTGACGAGCAGTACTTC; cdr3_aa: CASSRREGGDEQYF
d_call: TRBD2; clone_size: many; j_call: TRBJ2-2; v_call: TRBV9; cdr3_nt: TGTGCCAGCAGCGTAGTTAGCGGGAGAGACACCGGGGAGCTGTTTTTT; cdr3_aa: CASSVVSGRDTGELFF
d_call: NA; clone_size: many; j_call: TRBJ1-1; v_call: TRBV7-9; cdr3_nt: TGTGCCAGCACCCCGGCACGGGGCATGAACACTGAAGCTTTCTTT; cdr3_aa: CASTPARGMNTEAFF
d_call: NA; clone_size: few; j_call: TRBJ1-3; v_call: TRBV11-1; cdr3_nt: TGTGCCAGCAGCCTTACCCCCCAGCCGGCCCCTGGAAACACCATATATTTT; cdr3_aa: CASSLTPQPAPGNTIYF
d_call: NA; clone_size: NA; j_call: TRBJ1-2; v_call: TRBV7-9; cdr3_nt: TGTGCCAGCAGCCAAGATGCAGGGAACTATGGCTACACCTTC; cdr3_aa: CASSQDAGNYGYTF
d_call: NA; clone_size: NA; j_call: TRBJ1-6; v_call: TRBV28; cdr3_nt: TGTGCCAGCAGCCCCGGGGGAAGGGTGAGACCCCTCCACTTT; cdr3_aa: CASSPGGRVRPLHF
d_call: NA; clone_size: many; j_call: TRBJ2-7; v_call: TRBV6-5; cdr3_nt: TGTGCCAGCAGTTACTCGGTGGCCAACGCCGTGGGTTACGAGCAGTACTTC; cdr3_aa: CASSYSVANAVGYEQYF
d_call: TRBD2; clone_size: many; j_call: TRBJ2-5; v_call: TRBV19; cdr3_nt: TGTGCCAGCGGGGGGAGACGGGAGTCCGAAGAGACCCAGTACTTC; cdr3_aa: CASGGRRESEETQYF
d_call: NA; clone_size: many; j_call: TRBJ1-5; v_call: TRBV28; cdr3_nt: TGTGCCAGCAGTACGGGCGGCGTTGTCAGCAATCAGCCCCAGCATTTT; cdr3_aa: CASSTGGVVSNQPQHF
d_call: NA; clone_size: NA; j_call: TRBJ2-7; v_call: TRBV6-1; cdr3_nt: TGTGCCAGCAGGTCAGGGCCTCAGCAGTACTTC; cdr3_aa: CASRSGPQQYF
d_call: NA; clone_size: many; j_call: TRBJ2-7; v_call: TRBV12-3/TRBV12-4; cdr3_nt: TGTGCCAGCAGGCAGAACAGCATAGACTACGAGCAGTACTTC; cdr3_aa: CASRQNSIDYEQYF
d_call: TRBD1; clone_size: many; j_call: TRBJ2-5; v_call: TRBV12-3/TRBV12-4; cdr3_nt: TGTGCCAGCAGCCGGGACAGGCCGCAAGAGACCCAGTACTTC; cdr3_aa: CASSRDRPQETQYF
d_call: NA; clone_size: many; j_call: TRBJ2-5; v_call: TRBV6-1; cdr3_nt: TGTGCCAGCAGGGACAGTTTCCGAGAGACCCAGTACTTC; cdr3_aa: CASRDSFRETQYF
d_call: NA; clone_size: many; j_call: TRBJ2-5; v_call: TRBV6-5; cdr3_nt: TGTGCCAGCAGTTGCAGTCCAGTCCAAGAGACCCAGTACTTC; cdr3_aa: CASSCSPVQETQYF
d_call: NA; clone_size: NA; j_call: TRBJ2-6; v_call: TRBV10-3; cdr3_nt: TGTGCCATCAGTGAGTCAACAGCGCTCTCTGGGGCCAACGTCCTGACTTTC; cdr3_aa: CAISESTALSGANVLTF
d_call: NA; clone_size: NA; j_call: TRBJ2-2; v_call: TRBV14; cdr3_nt: TGTGCCAGCAGCCAATCGGTCGGAAAGGGACGGTTTGGGGCCGGGGAGCTGTTTTTT; cdr3_aa: CASSQSVGKGRFGAGELFF
d_call: TRBD1; clone_size: many; j_call: TRBJ2-7; v_call: TRBV7-2; cdr3_nt: TGTGCCAGCGGACAAAGACAGGGGACCTACGAGCAGTACTTC; cdr3_aa: CASGQRQGTYEQYF
d_call: NA; clone_size: many; j_call: TRBJ2-7; v_call: TRBV25-1; cdr3_nt: TGTGCCAGCACCGGGACGGGTTTCATCGAGCAGTACTTC; cdr3_aa: CASTGTGFIEQYF
d_call: TRBD1; clone_size: NA; j_call: TRBJ2-7; v_call: TRBV6-5; cdr3_nt: TGTGCCAGCAGTTACTCCGGGACAGGGTTGGGCGAGCAGTACTTC; cdr3_aa: CASSYSGTGLGEQYF
d_call: TRBD1; clone_size: NA; j_call: TRBJ2-2; v_call: TRBV19; cdr3_nt: TGTGCCAGTAGTATGGACAGGGGGTTGGCCGGGGAGCTGTTTTTT; cdr3_aa: CASSMDRGLAGELFF
d_call: TRBD2; clone_size: many; j_call: TRBJ2-7; v_call: TRBV20-1; cdr3_nt: TGCAGTGCAAAACTAGCGGGAGGTTCCCACGAGCAGTACTTC; cdr3_aa: CSAKLAGGSHEQYF
d_call: NA; clone_size: NA; j_call: TRBJ1-1; v_call: TRBV28; cdr3_nt: TGTGCCAGCAGTTCAAGGGGGGCCGTGAACACTGAAGCTTTCTTT; cdr3_aa: CASSSRGAVNTEAFF
d_call: NA; clone_size: many; j_call: TRBJ2-5; v_call: TRBV20-1; cdr3_nt: TGCAGTGCTAGAGGAGGGCAGGGATGGCTTCTGAGAGAGACCCAGTACTTC; cdr3_aa: CSARGGQGWLLRETQYF